Following are 17 T cell receptor beta chains from one sample sequenced in a study of post-analysis software for immune sequencing data. Points from the study as a whole: About five TRBV segments were more frequent in patients than controls; TRBV5-6, TRBV5-1 and TRBV20-1 belonged to this group.

Tagging with unique molecular identifiers was a feature of the TCR beta cDNA libraries. Via MiXCR, TCRdb re-called the PCR reads, giving one row per CDR3 protein. The table includes roughly 670,000 distinct CDR3 sequences, 55% to 60% detected once. Their antigens remain unidentified. Sequenced input: blood. The receptors shown here come from a girl aged 2 to 10 with multiple sclerosis.

The chain couples TRBV11-2 to TRBJ2-2; tentatively, D is TRBD2 (5 bases). The CDR3 runs 16 residues. Between the trimmed V and J ends, which lost 5 bases and 0 bases, there was a span of 13 bases. Germline CDR1 reads SGHAT; CDR2 reads FQNNGV. The chain's CDR3 is CASSQVMGANTGELFF. For the CDR3, the DNA is TGTGCCAGCAGCCAGGTTATGGGAGCGAACACCGGGGAGCTGTTTTTT. The variable domain in full, with the rest retrieved from reference TRBV11-2 and TRBJ2-2, is EAGVAQSPRYKIIEKRQSVAFWCNPISGHATLYWYQQILGQGPKLLIQFQNNGVVDDSQLPKDRFSAERLKGVDSTLKIQPAKLEDSAVYLCASSQVMGANTGELFFGEGSRLTVL.

The chain uses TRBV3-1 and TRBJ2-7; TRBD1 matches at 7 bases. J was trimmed by 6 bases and V by 5 bases; bases with no gene match: 4. Germline lookup yields CDR1 LGHDT and CDR2 YNNKEL (reference sequence). The CDR3 runs 12 residues. CDR3 in DNA: TGTGCCAGCAGCTCCCGGGACAGCGAGCAGTACTTC. Translating gives CASSSRDSEQYF.

A few counts support this clonotype. The genes are TRBV12-3 or TRBV12-4 and TRBJ2-1; 7 nucleotides match TRBD2. V gave up 3 bases and J gave up 10 bases; unmatched junction bases: 12. The CDR3 loop spans 15 amino acids. The CDR3 nucleotides are TGTGCCAGCAGTTTGATAAGCGGGAAGGTTGGGGAGCAGTTCTTC. Residues: CASSLISGKVGEQFF.

The chain carries TRBV5-1 and TRBJ1-2; tentatively, D is TRBD1 (6 bases). The V gene's germline CDR1 is SGHRS and CDR2 YFSETQ. V was clipped by 2 bases and J by 2 bases, with 13 bases between them. This CDR3 has 15 amino acids. The CDR3 reads CASSLSGQSNYGYTF. As DNA, the CDR3 is TGCGCCAGCAGCTTAAGTGGACAGAGCAACTATGGCTACACCTTC.

This clonotype was seen just once. This chain uses TRBV21-1 with TRBJ2-3; the DNA was not compared with TRBD1, the D call given in the table. TRBV21-1 is described as a pseudogene. The CDR3 is 16 amino acids. The DNA for the CDR3 is TGTGCCAGCAGCTCACACCAGGGGAAATGTACAGATACGCAGTATTTT. This sequence encodes CASSSHQGKCTDTQYF.

This clonotype has only a few counts. The V and J genes are TRBV12-3 or TRBV12-4 and TRBJ2-1; D possibly corresponds to TRBD1 (5 bases). Trimming removed 5 bases from V and 10 bases from J, with 12 bases in between. The CDR3 sequence is 12 residues long. CDR3 residues: CASSLRGFEQFF. Here the CDR3 DNA reads TGTGCCAGCAGTCTAAGGGGTTTCGAGCAGTTCTTC.

This clonotype occurred a few times. CDR3 protein: CASSDEQEGYTF. The CDR3 DNA reads as TGTGCCAGCAGTGACGAGCAAGAAGGCTACACCTTC. V gene TRBV2 combines with J gene TRBJ1-2; D is uncertain. Trimming shortened V by 3 bases and J by 8 bases, and 10 bases separated the two germline ends. This CDR3 is built from 12 residues. Germline CDR1 SNHLY, CDR2 FYNNEI.

The genes are TRBV7-2 and TRBJ2-5, with TRBD2 matching 11 bases. This CDR3 is built from 19 residues. With V trimmed by 1 base and J by 1 base, 11 bases remained unmatched. From germline, CDR1 is SGHTA and CDR2 FQGNSA. CDR3 DNA: TGTGCCAGCAGCTTAGGGGCCCTAGCGGGAGGAGCGGGCCAAGAGACCCAGTACTTC. Residues: CASSLGALAGGAGQETQYF.

This clonotype was counted between two and nine times. This chain links TRBV6-1 with TRBJ2-5; 13 nucleotides line up with TRBD2. The germline V gene encodes CDR1 MNHNS and CDR2 SASEGT. The V and J ends lost 4 bases and 4 bases, in that order; junction bases with no gene match: 6. The CDR3 runs 16 residues. CDR3 sequence (DNA): TGTGCCAGCAGTGCTATGACTAGCGGGGGGACAGAGACCCAGTACTTC. As protein: CASSAMTSGGTETQYF.

The rearrangement links TRBV6-5 to TRBJ1-2; D is ambiguous. Trimming left V 8 bases short and J 4 bases short, with 11 bases between. This CDR3 spans 12 amino acids. Germline V lookup: CDR1 MNHEY, CDR2 SVGAGI. In DNA form, the CDR3 reads TGTGCCAGCGGTCTCAGGCCCTATGGCTACACCTTC. This codes for CASGLRPYGYTF.

The chain uses TRBV20-1 and TRBJ2-1; D call uncertain. The J call is doubtful: the DNA matches TRBJ2-7 better. CDR1 is DFQATT and CDR2 is SNEGSKA in the germline V gene (reference sequence). The CDR3 runs 14 residues. CDR3 amino acids: CSARDPDANNEQYF. CDR3 DNA: TGCAGTGCTAGGGATCCGGATGCCAACAATGAGCAGTACTTC.

This chain links TRBV24-1 with TRBJ2-5; unclear D gene. CDR3 length: 13 amino acids. Germline CDR1 reads KGHDR; CDR2 reads SFDVKD. V was cut by 10 bases and J by 2 bases, with 13 bases left in between. Here the CDR3 DNA reads TGTGCCACTAGTAAGCCAGTTCAAGAGACCCAGTACTTC. Amino acid sequence: CATSKPVQETQYF.

V usage is TRBV20-1 and J usage is TRBJ2-1; D possibly corresponds to TRBD2 (5 bases). CDR1 and CDR2 from the germline V gene are DFQATT and SNEGSKA (reference sequence). The CDR3 loop spans 14 amino acids. The V gene lost 2 bases and the J gene lost 0 bases, with 8 bases spanning the gap. The CDR3 bases are TGCAGTGCTAGAACCCGGGACTCCTACAATGAGCAGTTCTTC. Translation: CSARTRDSYNEQFF.

This clonotype was observed a few times. The chain recombines TRBV11-2 with TRBJ2-3; D is unresolved. CDR3 length: 15 amino acids. V was trimmed by 5 bases and J by 1 base, leaving 13 bases between them. Germline CDR1 and CDR2: SGHAT and FQNNGV. DNA of the CDR3: TGTGCCAGCAGCCCTCTCGGCGAGGGCACAGATACGCAGTATTTT. Amino acid sequence: CASSPLGEGTDTQYF. Full variable domain (remainder filled in from reference TRBV11-2 and TRBJ2-3): EAGVAQSPRYKIIEKRQSVAFWCNPISGHATLYWYQQILGQGPKLLIQFQNNGVVDDSQLPKDRFSAERLKGVDSTLKIQPAKLEDSAVYLCASSPLGEGTDTQYFGPGTRLTVL.

This chain links TRBV4-1 with TRBJ2-1; 8 nucleotides line up with TRBD2. Germline V lookup: CDR1 MGHRA, CDR2 YSYEKL. The CDR3 has 14 residues. V was clipped by 1 base and J by 6 bases; unmatched bases: 2. In DNA form, the CDR3 reads TGCGCCAGCAGCCAAGTAGGACTAGCCAATGAGCAGTTCTTC. Its translation: CASSQVGLANEQFF.

CDR3 DNA sequence: TGTGCCAGCACCGGGACTATCCTAAACATTCAGTACTTC. It encodes CASTGTILNIQYF. V is TRBV5-8 and J is TRBJ2-4; 7 nucleotides line up with TRBD2. This CDR3 comprises 13 residues. The germline V gene has CDR1 SGHTS and CDR2 YDEGEE. The junction had 6 bases not matched to a gene; V was cut back by 6 bases and J by 6 bases.

To note about this clonotype: A read error may account for a junction end that differs from germline. This rearrangement joins TRBV4-3 to TRBJ2-3; D not certain. The germline CDR1 and CDR2 sequences are LGHNA and YSLEER. The CDR3 consists of 13 residues. The CDR3 is CASNQRLGDTQYF. CDR3 coding DNA: TGCGCCAGCAACCAAAGACTCGGAGATACGCAGTATTTT.